This entry features one TCR beta chain sequence. Profiled with immunoSEQ multiplex PCR; TCRdb holds only in-frame clones, not every one. The sample lists about 130,000 clones, more than 80% occurring once. These data come from a study of T cell responses to AZD1222 COVID-19 vaccine. The receptor was isolated from an adult in good health. Here the sequenced sample was peripheral blood, taken on day 0 of AZD1222 vaccination.

The CDR3, as DNA: TGTGCCACCAGTGATTTGGCTCAGGGTTTATTGGCCGCAGATACGCAGTATTTT. It codes for CATSDLAQGLLAADTQYF. The chain joins TRBV24-1 to TRBJ2-3; the D gene is possibly TRBD1 (5 bases). The CDR3 has 18 residues. V was pared by 0 bases and J by 4 bases, with 19 bases between. Germline V gene lookup returns CDR1 KGHDR and CDR2 SFDVKD.